This TCR beta chain was sequenced in a study of T-cell memory formation after mild COVID-19. The study, taken as a whole, reports: While clones contracting from day 15 to 85 were balanced between CD4 and CD8, later expanders leaned CD4+. CD4+ contracting clones were found mainly in CM and EM, and CD8+ ones in EMRA. Second-wave clones peaking on day 37 lacked confirmed SARS-CoV-2 specificity.

This clonotype was observed at least ten times. Antigen specificity is unknown. The CDR3 consists of 15 residues. J gave up 7 bases and V 8 bases, and 15 bases lay outside the gene matches. Germline CDR1 is MDHEN and CDR2 is SYDVKM. After 5'RACE with constant-segment primers, TCR alpha and TCR beta cDNA libraries carrying sample barcodes and UMIs were obtained. MiXCR was run by TCRdb on the 5' RACE reads, yielding one entry per CDR3 protein. The sample holds 300,000 to 350,000 distinct CDR3 sequences, over 11% seen once. The TCR was taken from a young man who had mild COVID-19 (a few samples of this study predate the infection). Cell type and time point are not known. The specimen was PBMCs or a T cell subset sorted from them (not recorded which). The chain employs TRBV28 and TRBJ2-7; the match to TRBD2 covers 9 bases. The CDR3 bases are TGTGCCAGCCTCGAAGCGGGGGGACGGCCTACGGAGCAGTACTTC. This encodes CASLEAGGRPTEQYF.